This T cell receptor beta chain derives from a study of shared clonotypes between healthy human individuals (TCRdb year 2020). Background for the entire study: The cohort comprised a couple of women and a few men aged 18 to 49 years. Per donor, three plates each were used for CD4 naive and CD4 memory, two for CD8 naive, and one for CD8 memory. Blood TCR repertoires of about five healthy adults were deeply sequenced to estimate repertoire size and the extent of clonotype sharing between individuals. Libraries were prepared and TCR repertoires were sequenced by different laboratories using diverse techniques, in order to increase sequencing depth and limit assay-specific biases. Per donor, leukapheresis produced somewhere between about 0.94 and 9.5 billion PBMCs.

Healthy HIV-negative adults with no recently reported acute infections or vaccinations were included as donors. Only Caucasian adults living in Nashville, Tennessee, USA were represented among the donors. CD4+ T cells were enriched through magnetic negative selection, after which naive cells were positively selected on CD45RA and the remaining negative fraction served as the memory subset. After blood collection by leukapheresis, PBMCs were isolated using Ficoll-Histopaque density gradient centrifugation and then cryopreserved in the vapor phase of liquid nitrogen. Purity and quantity of every magnetically sorted T cell population were checked by analytical flow cytometry. From each sorted fraction, genomic DNA was isolated and quantified by UV absorbance on a Nanodrop 2000c. About this clone: Which antigen it targets is not known. No qualities accompany the bases; no much larger clone lies one base away. This CDR3 is also generated by other DNA sequences in the sample.

On the study overall, not on this receptor specifically: Because the study included a small number of donors, the genetic and exposure-history diversity represented was limited. Compared with non-shared clonotypes, clonotypes shared by all four sorted-subset donors had higher generation probabilities. Naive subsets generally had larger estimated clonotype richness than memory subsets. Sharing across a few donors was observed for roughly 5.4% of naive CD4, less than 4% of naive CD8, roughly 2.4% of memory CD4, and about 0.38% of memory CD8 clonotypes. Incomplete sequencing was indicated by rarefaction of sorted-subset datasets, despite the large sequencing depth. Sampling was restricted to blood, and TCR repertoires in tissues likely differ from the TCR repertoires found in blood. Pairwise subsampling led to the expectation that sequencing depth would affect the degree of clonotype sharing among donors.

TCR CDR3 regions were amplified from genomic DNA by multiplex PCR using the deep immunoSEQ assay. Extracted genomic DNA from each cell subset was distributed evenly across all wells of several immunoSEQ 96-well plates, and each plate was treated as a replicate. For sorted subsets, about 220 ng of genomic DNA, equivalent to 25,000 to 35,000 T cell genomes, went into each replicate PCR. The purified libraries were quantified using a Qubit 3.0 fluorometer, sized with a Bioanalyzer 2100, and then quantified again using the KAPA Library Quantification kit. A separate single-read 150-cycle Illumina NextSeq 550 flow cell was used to sequence each immunoSEQ 96-well plate. Per the authors' processing: Because only junctional sequences without quality scores were contained in the immunoSEQ output, filtering matching that applied to full-length reads could not be performed. To assign V/J genes and CDR3, sequences were annotated using PyIR, a Python wrapper for IgBLAST v1.9, with IMGT germline references. Reads with weak V/J assignments (E-value above 1e-6), missing CDR3, stop codons, out-of-frame junctions, or ambiguous translated residues were removed. A V3J clonotype was defined by an identical inferred V gene, J gene, and CDR3 amino acid sequence. To compute the percentage overlap between repertoires, the number of shared unique clonotypes was divided by the size of the smaller repertoire. Richness of each repertoire was evaluated using RTK rarefaction, the Chao1 estimator, and Recon v2.1 estimates of unobserved clonotypes. Generation probabilities for all TCRbeta clonotypes obtained by the gDNA method from a few donors were computed using OLGA. Here the immuneACCESS table is served through TCRdb, limited to in-frame sequences with V and J called. Missing clones are a known gap in these copies; in checked studies unresolved V genes cover under half, and the rest lacks a known reason. V and J calls and clone size are as listed in that table; D and trimming were resolved from the DNA. This sample has around 990,000 clones in its table, and approximately 77% of those were observed once. The top ten clonotypes cover 0.89% of the sample.

This sequence originates from a young man in good health. Some clones in this sample may be carry-over from other donors' samples. The sequencing input was memory CD4+ T cells from PBMCs. Sample cell subset or site, as interpreted from the label and publication: CD45RA-negative fraction.

For the CDR3, the sequence is CASSRDRGGNQPQHF. The sequence in DNA is TGTGCCAGCAGTCGGGACAGGGGAGGGAATCAGCCCCAGCATTTT. The receptor chain draws on TRBV2 and TRBJ1-5, with 10 junctional bases fitting TRBD1. The cysteine opens and the phenylalanine closes a CDR3 of 15 amino acids. The sequence is cut down to CDR3 DNA, 45 bases in frame from base 1. Trimming takes 5 bases off V and 4 bases off J; junction bases not matched to a gene: 5. Via the germline V gene, CDR1 is SNHLY and CDR2 FYNNEI. The variable domain in full, with residues beyond the CDR3 obtained from the reference TRBV2 and TRBJ1-5 genes, is EPEVTQTPSHQVTQMGQEVILRCVPISNHLYFYWYRQILGQKVEFLVSFYNNEISEKSEIFDDQFSVERPDGSNFTLKIRSTKLEDSAMYFCASSRDRGGNQPQHFGDGTRLSIL.